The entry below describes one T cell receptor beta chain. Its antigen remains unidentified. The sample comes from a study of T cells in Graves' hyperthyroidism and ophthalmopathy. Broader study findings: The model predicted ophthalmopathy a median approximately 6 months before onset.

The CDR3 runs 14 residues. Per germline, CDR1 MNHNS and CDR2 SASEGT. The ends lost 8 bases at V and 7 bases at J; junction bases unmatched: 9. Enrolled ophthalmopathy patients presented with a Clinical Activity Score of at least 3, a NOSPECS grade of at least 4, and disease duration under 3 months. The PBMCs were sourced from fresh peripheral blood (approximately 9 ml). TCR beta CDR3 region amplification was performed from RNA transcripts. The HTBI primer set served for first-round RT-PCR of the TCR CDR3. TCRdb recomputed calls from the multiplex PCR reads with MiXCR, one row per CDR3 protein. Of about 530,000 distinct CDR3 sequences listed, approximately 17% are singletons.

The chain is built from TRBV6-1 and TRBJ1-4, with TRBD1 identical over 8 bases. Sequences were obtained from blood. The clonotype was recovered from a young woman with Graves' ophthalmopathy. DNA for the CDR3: TGTGCCAGCTCATACCGGGACAGGCTTGAAAAACTGTTTTTT. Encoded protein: CASSYRDRLEKLFF.